The present T cell receptor (beta chain) was sequenced within a study of human T cells and chemical hapten exposure. Study in general: The study patch tested 0.01% DPC on the upper back and read results at 6 days. Mainly, slight library volume differences in the pool made TCR yields vary. The study's findings and limits: TCRs exceeding a frequency of 1 in 1000 stayed unchanged under DPC sensitization. Significantly more large CDR3 similarity clusters were formed by expanded TCRs than by controls.

Each CDR3 protein gets one entry after TCRdb re-called the RACE reads with MiXCR. The data hold hundreds of thousands of distinct CDR3 sequences, with about 6.9% observed a single time. V gave up 1 base and J gave up 3 bases, with 9 bases separating them. Germline lookup yields CDR1 SEHNR and CDR2 FQNEAQ (reference sequence). The CDR3 totals 14 residues. Time point noted: patch test 2, 6 weeks after DPC sensitization. Treatment given: therapeutic diphenylcyclopropenone sensitization with weekly scalp DPC. Ten or more counts support this clonotype. Its antigen is currently unknown. The sample consisted of whole blood, taken in connection with sensitization to the hapten diphenylcyclopropenone (DPC). The TCR was taken from a woman aged 18-35 years with alopecia areata. Some clones in this sample may be carry-over from other donors' samples. The chain links TRBV7-9 to TRBJ1-2, with D perhaps matching TRBD1 (5 bases). The CDR3: CASSLDGADYGYTF. DNA for the CDR3: TGTGCCAGCAGCTTAGATGGGGCAGACTATGGCTACACCTTC.